The 10 T cell receptor beta chains below come from one sample, sequenced in a study of regulatory T cells in long-lasting Graves disease. Construction of TCR beta libraries relied on iRepertoire HTBI primers and on Arm-PCR targeting CDR3 regions. MiXCR, run by TCRdb on the multiplex PCR reads, gives a single entry per CDR3 protein. The sample contains 500,000 to 700,000 distinct CDR3 sequences, roughly 30% of which appear only once. Time point denoted: persistent/refractory GD, antithyroid drugs over 5 years with positive TRAb. Following extraction of RNA from PBMCs, that RNA was used to make the TCR library. The material sequenced was peripheral blood mononuclear cells (PBMCs), taken when the disease was refractory, from a patient treated with antithyroid drugs. Receptors originate from a female donor with Graves disease.

This clonotype was seen a handful of times. The chain recombines TRBV11-2 with TRBJ1-1, with D hard to call. V lost 1 base to trimming and J lost 2 bases, with 17 bases between them. CDR3 length equals 17 residues. The germline gives CDR1 SGHAT, CDR2 FQNNGV. CDR3 sequence reads: CASSLVLATRDNTEAFF. The DNA for the CDR3 is TGTGCCAGCAGCTTAGTCCTAGCCACGAGAGACAACACTGAAGCTTTCTTT.

The table lists this clonotype with a few counts. The rearrangement links TRBV20-1 to TRBJ1-5; D unresolved. From germline, CDR1 is DFQATT and CDR2 SNEGSKA (reference sequence). The CDR3 loop spans 12 amino acids. V was clipped by 3 bases and J by 5 bases, with 8 bases between them. Written as DNA, the CDR3 is TGCAGTGCTAGCCTAACAGATCAGCCCCAGCATTTT. It yields the protein CSASLTDQPQHF.

V usage is TRBV20-1 and J usage is TRBJ2-1; 10 bases fit TRBD2. The junction had 23 bases not matched to a gene; V was cut back by 0 bases and J by 9 bases. This CDR3 region has 20 residues. Germline CDR1 DFQATT, CDR2 SNEGSKA (reference sequence). The CDR3 region is CSARDRRASGSAEGPLEQFF. The CDR3, as DNA: TGCAGTGCTAGAGATAGGAGGGCTAGCGGGAGCGCGGAGGGGCCCCTTGAGCAGTTCTTC.

This clonotype was seen repeatedly, ten times or more. The V and J genes are TRBV2 and TRBJ2-7; no clear D gene. CDR3 length: 12 residues. Germline V gives CDR1 SNHLY, CDR2 FYNNEI. Trimming cost V 1 base and J 3 bases, with 4 bases left between them. The CDR3 loop is CASSEGNYEQYF. CDR3 bases: TGTGCCAGCAGTGAAGGAAACTACGAGCAGTACTTC.

This clonotype turned up a few times. The J gene is TRBJ1-2, the V gene TRBV7-3; 7 bases fit TRBD1. The CDR3 totals 14 residues. CDR1 is SGHTA, CDR2 FQGTGA, per germline. J gave up 2 bases and V 5 bases, and 5 bases lay outside the gene matches. This CDR3 reads CASSPKQGNYGYTF. The CDR3, as DNA: TGTGCCAGCAGCCCCAAACAGGGGAACTATGGCTACACCTTC.

The chain links TRBV20-1 to TRBJ2-5, with TRBD1 as a possible D gene (6 bases). The CDR3 runs 15 residues. The germline V gene has CDR1 DFQATT and CDR2 SNEGSKA (reference sequence). The V and J ends lost 7 bases and 2 bases respectively, with 20 bases between them. The CDR3 coding sequence is TGCAGTGTAAAGAGACAGTTCGGGACACAAGAGACCCAGTACTTC. Amino acid sequence: CSVKRQFGTQETQYF.

The rearrangement uses TRBV6-5 and TRBJ1-1; TRBD1 might be the D (6 bases). V lost 0 bases and J 0 bases, leaving 14 bases between the germline ends. The germline gives CDR1 MNHEY, CDR2 SVGAGI. This CDR3 comprises 17 residues. The CDR3 bases are TGTGCCAGCAGTTACTCCCGAGCGGGGACATTGAACACTGAAGCTTTCTTT. Translation gives CASSYSRAGTLNTEAFF.

The sample holds many counts of this clonotype. V is TRBV30 and J is TRBJ1-4; D is unclear. This CDR3 region has 14 residues. CDR1 and CDR2 (germline): GTSNPN, SVGIG (reference sequence). Trimming left V 1 base short and J 10 bases short, with 16 bases between. As DNA, the CDR3 is TGTGCCTGGAGTGGAGGGATCCCCGATGGAAAACTGTTTTTT. It encodes CAWSGGIPDGKLFF. The variable domain in full, with the rest retrieved from reference TRBV30 and TRBJ1-4, is SQTIHQWPATLVQPVGSPLSLECTVEGTSNPNLYWYRQAAGRGLQLLFYSVGIGQISSEVPQNLSASRPQDRQFILSSKKLLLSDSGFYLCAWSGGIPDGKLFFGSGTQLSVL.

This clonotype has at least ten counts. The chain links TRBV12-3 or TRBV12-4 to TRBJ1-2; D call uncertain. V was shortened by 2 bases and J by 8 bases, with 9 bases between the two germline ends. This CDR3 has 12 amino acids. CDR3: CASSLIGLGYTF. The CDR3 DNA reads TGTGCCAGCAGTTTAATCGGTCTGGGCTACACCTTC.

The sample holds many counts of this clonotype. This chain joins TRBV6-2 or TRBV6-3 and TRBJ2-4; D is unresolved. CDR1 is MNHEY, CDR2 SVGEGT, per germline. The CDR3 runs to 16 residues. V lost 0 bases and J lost 0, with 9 bases in between. The CDR3 DNA reads TGTGCCAGCAGTTACTCGTTCTCGGGAGCCAAAAACATTCAGTACTTC. Protein: CASSYSFSGAKNIQYF.